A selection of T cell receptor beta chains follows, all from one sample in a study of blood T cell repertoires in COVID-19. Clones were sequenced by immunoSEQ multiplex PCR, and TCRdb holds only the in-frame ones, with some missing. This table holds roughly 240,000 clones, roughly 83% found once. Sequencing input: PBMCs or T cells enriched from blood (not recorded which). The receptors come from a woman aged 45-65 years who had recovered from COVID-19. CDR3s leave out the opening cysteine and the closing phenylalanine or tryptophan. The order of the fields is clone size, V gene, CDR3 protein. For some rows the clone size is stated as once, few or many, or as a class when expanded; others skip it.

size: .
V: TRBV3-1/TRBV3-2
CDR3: ASSQGQGADTQY

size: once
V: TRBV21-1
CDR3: ASSKALGQGGGYT

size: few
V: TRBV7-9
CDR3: ASSTEGIYGYT

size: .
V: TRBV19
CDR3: ASSRRGATGELF

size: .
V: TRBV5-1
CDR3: ASSLGAQGNTEAF

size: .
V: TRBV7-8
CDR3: ASRRGAGVGEQY

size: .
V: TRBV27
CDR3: ASSKAGYSYEQY

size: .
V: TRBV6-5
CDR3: ASGTATGELF

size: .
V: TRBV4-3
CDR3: ASSQDPGGIQY

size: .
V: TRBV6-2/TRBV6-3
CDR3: ASSPPPQGRAHTIY

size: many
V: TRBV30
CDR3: AWSRDRAYEQY